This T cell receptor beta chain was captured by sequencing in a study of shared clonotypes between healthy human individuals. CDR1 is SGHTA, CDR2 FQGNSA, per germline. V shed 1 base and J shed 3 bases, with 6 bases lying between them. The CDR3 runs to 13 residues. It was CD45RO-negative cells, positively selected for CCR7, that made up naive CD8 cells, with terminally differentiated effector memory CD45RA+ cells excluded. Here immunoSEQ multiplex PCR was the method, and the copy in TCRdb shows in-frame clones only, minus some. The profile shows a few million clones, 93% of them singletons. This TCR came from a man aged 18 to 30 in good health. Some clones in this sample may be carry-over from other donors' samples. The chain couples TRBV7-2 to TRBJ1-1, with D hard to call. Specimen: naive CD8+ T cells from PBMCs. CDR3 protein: CASSLGTHTEAFF. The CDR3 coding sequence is TGTGCCAGCAGCTTAGGGACCCACACTGAAGCTTTCTTT.